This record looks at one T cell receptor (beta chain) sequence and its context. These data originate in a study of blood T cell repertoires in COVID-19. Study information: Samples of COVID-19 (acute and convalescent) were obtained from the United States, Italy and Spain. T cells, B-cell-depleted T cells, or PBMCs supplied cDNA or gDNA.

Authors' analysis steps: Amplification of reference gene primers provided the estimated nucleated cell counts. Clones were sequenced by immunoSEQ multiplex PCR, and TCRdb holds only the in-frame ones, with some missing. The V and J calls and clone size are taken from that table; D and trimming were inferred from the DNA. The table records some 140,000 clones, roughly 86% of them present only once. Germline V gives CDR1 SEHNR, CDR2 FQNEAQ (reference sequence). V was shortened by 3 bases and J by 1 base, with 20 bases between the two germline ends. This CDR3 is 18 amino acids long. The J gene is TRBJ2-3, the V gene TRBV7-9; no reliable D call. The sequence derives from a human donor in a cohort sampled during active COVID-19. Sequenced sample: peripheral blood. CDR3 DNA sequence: TGTGCCAGCAGCTTTCGAGGTCGCGGATTTATGGGCACAGATACGCAGTATTTT. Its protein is CASSFRGRGFMGTDTQYF.